The clone carrying this TCR beta chain was detected only once. Its specificity is unknown. The record originates from a study of cytomegalovirus exposure and HLA in healthy donors. Overall study results and limits: Common viral pathogens seemed, in a later analysis, to connect with several of the most significant clusters.

Primers for the PCR totalled 60 Vbeta and 13 Jbeta. Assay used: immunoSEQ multiplex PCR; TCRdb lists only in-frame clones, some missing. There are over 250,000 clones in the sample; approximately 70% occur only once, and about 2.1% lies in the top ten. These donors counted as nominally healthy when sampled, but unrecorded immune exposures were likely. The CDR3 has 16 residues. Germline-derived CDR1 and CDR2 are SGHDT and YYEEEE. J lost 7 bases, V lost 2 bases, and 10 bases had no gene match. What was sequenced was PBMCs. The chain recombines TRBV5-6 with TRBJ2-7, with TRBD1 matching 12 bases. The sequence was obtained from a female donor in good health and CMV-seronegative. CDR3 in DNA: TGTGCCAGCAGCTTACTCCCGGGACAGGGGGCGAGGGAGCAGTACTTC. Its protein is CASSLLPGQGAREQYF. The full variable domain, its missing parts supplied by reference TRBV5-6 and TRBJ2-7, is DAGVTQSPTHLIKTRGQQVTLRCSPKSGHDTVSWYQQALGQGPQFIFQYYEEEERQRGNFPDRFSGHQFPNYSSELNVNALLLGDSALYLCASSLLPGQGAREQYFGPGTRLTVT.